Shown below are 32 T cell receptor beta chains from a single sample sequenced in a study of T cells in Graves' hyperthyroidism and ophthalmopathy. There were TCR beta CDR3 regions amplified from RNA transcripts. The HTBI primer set was used in a first-round RT-PCR of the TCR CDR3. TCRdb fed the multiplex PCR reads into MiXCR, producing one record per CDR3 protein. Of about 300,000 distinct CDR3 sequences in the sample, around 19% are singletons; the top ten hold under 40%. Specimen: blood. The receptors were gathered from a man aged 50-60 years with Graves' ophthalmopathy.

This clonotype was seen repeatedly, ten times or more. The rearrangement links TRBV19 to TRBJ2-1; the match to TRBD1 covers 8 bases. This CDR3 is 20 amino acids long. V trimming: 4 bases; J trimming: 0 bases; junction bases outside the gene matches: 17. The germline V gene has CDR1 LNHDA and CDR2 SQIVND (reference sequence). CDR3 protein: CASSTRGGTGTLSSYNEQFF. CDR3 in DNA: TGTGCCAGTAGTACCCGAGGGGGGACAGGAACGTTAAGCTCCTACAATGAGCAGTTCTTC.

At least ten counts were recorded for this clonotype. The genes are TRBV20-1 and TRBJ2-7, with no clear D. V lost 3 bases and J lost 1, with 10 bases in between. This CDR3 spans 13 amino acids. The germline gives CDR1 DFQATT, CDR2 SNEGSKA (reference sequence). CDR3 sequence (DNA): TGCAGTGCTAGGGTCCCCTGGTCCTACGAGCAGTACTTC. Its translation: CSARVPWSYEQYF.

This clonotype was recorded many times. The chain uses TRBV7-3 and TRBJ2-3, with 8 nucleotides matching TRBD1. Germline V gene data show CDR1 as SGHTA and CDR2 as FQGTGA. The CDR3 runs to 15 residues. Trimming cost V 3 bases and J 3 bases; bases outside gene matches: 5. The CDR3 sequence: CASSFGQGWTDTQYF. The DNA of the CDR3 is TGTGCCAGCAGCTTCGGACAGGGTTGGACAGATACGCAGTATTTT.

This clonotype came up a few times. The CDR3: CASSYSMALGGQPQHF. The CDR3 DNA sequence: TGTGCCAGCAGTTACTCGATGGCCCTAGGTGGTCAGCCCCAGCATTTT. V gene TRBV6-6 combines with J gene TRBJ1-5; D not certain. V lost 0 bases, J lost 6 bases, and 15 bases lay in between. The CDR3 totals 16 residues. Germline V CDR1 and CDR2: MNHNY, SVGAGI (reference sequence).

The gene calls are TRBV19 and TRBJ2-1; TRBD2 aligns across 10 bases. The CDR3 extends over 17 amino acids. V shed 2 bases, J shed 4 bases, and the junction held 8 bases outside the gene matches. Germline V gene lookup returns CDR1 LNHDA and CDR2 SQIVND (reference sequence). CDR3 coding DNA: TGTGCCAGTAGTATACGGAACCGAGCGGGAGGGTACAATGAGCAGTTCTTC. It translates to CASSIRNRAGGYNEQFF.

This clonotype was found many times. The V gene is TRBV20-1, the J gene TRBJ1-1; D gene unclear. V was shortened by 0 bases and J by 1 base, with 9 bases between the two germline ends. CDR1 is DFQATT and CDR2 is SNEGSKA in the germline V gene (reference sequence). The CDR3 contains 14 residues. Here the CDR3 DNA reads TGCAGTGCTAGAGACCCGCTGGGGAACACTGAAGCTTTCTTT. Amino acids: CSARDPLGNTEAFF.

This clonotype was counted many times. The chain joins TRBV7-8 to TRBJ1-1; weak D call: TRBD1 (6 bases). Germline V gene data show CDR1 as SGHVS and CDR2 as FQNEAQ. The V end was cut by 3 bases, the J end by 2 bases, with 10 bases between. There are 14 residues in the CDR3. The chain's CDR3 is CASSFQGINTEAFF. The CDR3 DNA reads TGTGCCAGCAGCTTCCAGGGGATTAACACTGAAGCTTTCTTT.

This clonotype appeared many times. The J gene is TRBJ2-3, the V gene TRBV3-1; D gene unclear. Trimming took off 2 bases at V and 6 bases at J, with 9 bases between the two ends. Per germline, CDR1 LGHDT and CDR2 YNNKEL (reference sequence). The CDR3 sequence is 13 residues long. The CDR3 DNA is TGTGCCAGCAGCCAACGATTCAAGGATACGCAGTATTTT. Translating it yields CASSQRFKDTQYF.

The sample holds a few counts of this clonotype. The chain recombines TRBV5-6 with TRBJ2-2, with D possibly TRBD1 on 6 matching bases. This CDR3 has 13 amino acids. CDR1 is SGHDT, CDR2 YYEEEE, per germline. The V end lost 10 bases, the J end lost 4 bases, and 14 bases lay between the germline ends. Written as DNA, the CDR3 is TGTGCCGGACGCAGGGGTCGCACCGGGGAGCTGTTTTTT. Protein: CAGRRGRTGELFF.

Ten or more counts support this clonotype. V gene TRBV7-2 combines with J gene TRBJ2-5, with D maybe TRBD1 (5 bases). In germline, CDR1 is SGHTA, CDR2 FQGNSA. V was clipped by 7 bases and J by 5 bases, with 8 bases between them. The CDR3 spans 11 residues. CDR3 DNA: TGTGCCAGCACTAACAGGGAGACCCAGTACTTC. Translating gives CASTNRETQYF.

The chain carries TRBV5-1 and TRBJ2-2; 7 bases fit TRBD2. J lost 0 bases, V lost 7 bases, and 3 bases had no gene match. Germline V CDR1 and CDR2: SGHRS, YFSETQ. This CDR3 spans 14 amino acids. The CDR3 spells CASEAGPNTGELFF. In DNA, the CDR3 is TGCGCCAGCGAAGCGGGACCGAACACCGGGGAGCTGTTTTTT.

The genes are TRBV5-6 and TRBJ2-1, with a weak D call TRBD2 (7 bases). The CDR3 length is 16 residues. Germline values: CDR1 SGHDT, CDR2 YYEEEE. V was trimmed by 5 bases and J by 7 bases, leaving 22 bases between them. In DNA, the CDR3 is TGTGCCAGCAGGCCCCGGGGGGCTCCGAGTCTTAATGAGCAGTTCTTC. It specifies CASRPRGAPSLNEQFF. Using reference TRBV5-6 and TRBJ2-1 for the parts outside the CDR3, the full variable domain is DAGVTQSPTHLIKTRGQQVTLRCSPKSGHDTVSWYQQALGQGPQFIFQYYEEEERQRGNFPDRFSGHQFPNYSSELNVNALLLGDSALYLCASRPRGAPSLNEQFFGPGTRLTVL.

The table lists this clonotype with a few counts. The rearrangement links TRBV7-9 to TRBJ2-6; 10 nucleotides agree with TRBD1. This CDR3 comprises 18 residues. Germline V gives CDR1 SEHNR, CDR2 FQNEAQ (reference sequence). The trim removed 0 bases at V and 5 bases at J, leaving 7 bases unmatched. CDR3: CASSLAPGQGTWANVLTF. DNA of the CDR3: TGTGCCAGCAGCTTAGCCCCGGGACAGGGGACCTGGGCCAACGTCCTGACTTTC. Full variable domain (rest looked up from reference TRBV7-9 and TRBJ2-6): DTGVSQNPRHKITKRGQNVTFRCDPISEHNRLYWYRQTLGQGPEFLTYFQNEAQLEKSRLLSDRFSAERPKGSFSTLEIQRTEQGDSAMYLCASSLAPGQGTWANVLTFGAGSRLTVL.

This clonotype occurred a few times. The chain uses TRBV6-1 and TRBJ1-4, with D maybe TRBD1 (5 bases). Germline CDR1 and CDR2: MNHNS and SASEGT. V gave up 2 bases and J gave up 7 bases, with 14 bases separating them. The length of the CDR3 is 15 residues. The CDR3 DNA reads as TGTGCCAGCAGTGAATGGGAGGGGCTAGGTGAAAAACTGTTTTTT. Amino acids: CASSEWEGLGEKLFF.

This clonotype has only a few counts. This rearrangement joins TRBV6-1 to TRBJ1-5; D unclear. The V gene's germline CDR1 is MNHNS and CDR2 SASEGT. The CDR3 runs to 13 residues. V gave up 7 bases and J gave up 7 bases, with 14 bases separating them. The CDR3 DNA is TGTGCCAGCAAAGGAGGAACTGGACAGCCCCAGCATTTT. Protein sequence: CASKGGTGQPQHF.

This clonotype appeared a few times. The chain couples TRBV10-3 to TRBJ1-5; no clear D gene. The CDR3 runs 13 residues. V was clipped by 7 bases and J by 4 bases, with 11 bases between them. Looked up from germline, CDR1 is ENHRY and CDR2 is SYGVKD. The CDR3 here is CAITGGGNQPQHF. CDR3 sequence (DNA): TGTGCCATCACCGGTGGTGGGAATCAGCCCCAGCATTTT.

This clonotype was found a few times. The chain couples TRBV2 to TRBJ2-2; no reliable D call. This CDR3 spans 14 amino acids. Trimming left V 5 bases short and J 3 bases short, with 10 bases between. The V gene's germline CDR1 is SNHLY and CDR2 FYNNEI. The CDR3 loop is CASSSQDHTGELFF. CDR3 coding DNA: TGTGCCAGCAGTAGCCAGGATCACACCGGGGAGCTGTTTTTT.

The chain recombines TRBV24-1 with TRBJ2-2; D might be TRBD1 (6 bases). The CDR3 covers 15 residues. From germline, CDR1 is KGHDR and CDR2 SFDVKD. The V end was cut by 7 bases, the J end by 5 bases, with 16 bases between. DNA of the CDR3: TGTGCCACCAGCGGGACCGGGACACCGACCGGGGAGCTGTTTTTT. Protein: CATSGTGTPTGELFF.

This sequence joins TRBV5-1 and TRBJ2-4; D tentatively fits TRBD1 or TRBD2 (5 bases each). Germline V gene data show CDR1 as SGHRS and CDR2 as YFSETQ. The germline V and J ends were trimmed by 4 bases and 3 bases, with 11 bases remaining between them. This CDR3 comprises 14 residues. CDR3 DNA: TGCGCCAGCAGCCCAGGGAGTGTCAAAAACATTCAGTACTTC. Its translation: CASSPGSVKNIQYF.

This clonotype came up many times. The CDR3 DNA is TGTGCCTGGAGTCGGGCTAGCGGGAGTTATGGGGCCAACGTCCTGACTTTC. This encodes CAWSRASGSYGANVLTF. The chain is built from TRBV30 and TRBJ2-6; 10 bases are a match to TRBD2. Unmatched junction bases numbered 7, after V lost 2 bases and J lost 3 bases. Germline CDR1 GTSNPN, CDR2 SVGIG (reference sequence). The CDR3 is 17 residues long.

With respect to this clonotype: Since a much larger clone is just one base distant, this may be a read error. The rearrangement uses TRBV20-1 and TRBJ2-2, with 7 bases that match TRBD2. This CDR3 contains 16 residues. Germline CDR1 reads DFQATT; CDR2 reads SNEGSKA (reference sequence). The chain's CDR3 is CSARTRERANTGGLFF. CDR3 DNA sequence: TGCAGTGCTAGGACGCGGGAGAGGGCGAACACCGGGGGGCTGTTTTTT.

This clonotype appeared a few times. This chain uses TRBV6-5 with TRBJ2-7, with D possibly being TRBD1 (6 bases). The CDR3 is made up of 19 amino acids. Trimming took 2 bases from V and 0 from J, leaving 23 bases between them. The germline V gene has CDR1 MNHEY and CDR2 SVGAGI. This CDR3 is CASSYRPLSLRTASYEQYF. As DNA, the CDR3 is TGTGCCAGCAGTTACCGACCGCTCTCTCTTCGGACAGCCTCCTACGAGCAGTACTTC.

A few counts support this clonotype. Written as DNA, the CDR3 is TGCAGTGCTAGCGCACCCACAGGCTCTAGCAATCAGCCCCAGCATTTT. Its translation: CSASAPTGSSNQPQHF. V gene TRBV20-1 combines with J gene TRBJ1-5, with D perhaps TRBD1 (5 bases). Trimming cost V 3 bases and J 0 bases, with 15 bases left between them. Germline V lookup: CDR1 DFQATT, CDR2 SNEGSKA (reference sequence). The CDR3 is 16 residues long.

At least ten counts were recorded for this clonotype. The chain employs TRBV12-3 or TRBV12-4 and TRBJ2-1; D uncertain. V lost 3 bases, J lost 0 bases, and 9 bases lay in between. The CDR3 runs to 15 residues. CDR3 nucleotides: TGTGCCAGCAGTTTGCAGGCGAGCTCCTACAATGAGCAGTTCTTC. This codes for CASSLQASSYNEQFF.

The CDR3 coding sequence is TGTGCCAGTAGTATAGAGAGAACTAGCTCTGGGGCCAACGTCCTGACTTTC. Translated: CASSIERTSSGANVLTF. The chain carries TRBV19 and TRBJ2-6; perhaps TRBD2 as D (5 bases). This CDR3 comprises 17 residues. V lost 0 bases and J lost 0, with 9 bases in between. Germline V gives CDR1 LNHDA, CDR2 SQIVND (reference sequence). The whole variable domain, remainder taken from reference TRBV19 and TRBJ2-6, is DGGITQSPKYLFRKEGQNVTLSCEQNLNHDAMYWYRQDPGQGLRLIYYSQIVNDFQKGDIAEGYSVSREKKESFPLTVTSAQKNPTAFYLCASSIERTSSGANVLTFGAGSRLTVL.

This clonotype came up many times. The CDR3 spells CASTKSTTDSYEQYF. The CDR3 coding sequence is TGTGCCAGCACCAAGTCGACGACAGACTCCTACGAGCAGTACTTC. This chain joins TRBV28 and TRBJ2-7; TRBD1 is a possible D gene (5 bases). The CDR3 covers 15 residues. Germline CDR1 reads MDHEN; CDR2 reads SYDVKM. Trimming took 7 bases from V and 0 from J, leaving 16 bases between them.

This clonotype occurred many times. The V gene is TRBV18, the J gene TRBJ2-1, with TRBD2 identical over 7 bases. After removal of 0 bases from V and 0 bases from J, the junction contained 5 bases not matched to a gene. This CDR3 region has 17 residues. Germline V gene lookup returns CDR1 KGHSH and CDR2 LQKENI. This chain's CDR3 is CASSPPSGSSSYNEQFF. The CDR3 nucleotides read TGTGCCAGCTCACCACCTAGCGGGTCTAGCTCCTACAATGAGCAGTTCTTC.

The rearrangement uses TRBV5-4 and TRBJ1-2; a possible D gene is TRBD1 (5 bases). Germline CDR1 is SGHNT and CDR2 is YYREEE (reference sequence). Trimming cost V 0 bases and J 2 bases, with 11 bases left between them. The CDR3 is 15 amino acids. CDR3 DNA sequence: TGTGCCAGCAGCTTGGTGGAGGGGTCCAACTATGGCTACACCTTC. The encoded protein is CASSLVEGSNYGYTF.

In its sample, this clonotype was seen a few times. The chain employs TRBV6-5 and TRBJ2-7; the D is unclear. Trimming cost V 2 bases and J 5 bases, with 16 bases left between them. Germline-derived CDR1 and CDR2 are MNHEY and SVGAGI. The CDR3 sequence is 15 residues long. This CDR3 is CASSYAMARPHEQYF. The CDR3 DNA follows: TGTGCCAGCAGTTACGCGATGGCGAGGCCCCACGAGCAGTACTTC.

As to this clonotype: This may come from a read error, since a much larger clone is one base off. The V and J genes are TRBV7-9 and TRBJ1-1; 9 bases align to TRBD1. V lost 7 bases, J lost 0 bases, and 3 bases stayed unmatched. Germline V gives CDR1 SEHNR, CDR2 FQNEAQ (reference sequence). The CDR3 contains 14 residues. The CDR3 nucleotides are TGTGCCAGCAAGTGGACAGGGGTGAACACTGAAGCTTTCTTT. Its translation: CASKWTGVNTEAFF. The entire variable domain, with the rest obtained from reference TRBV7-9 and TRBJ1-1, is as follows: DTGVSQNPRHKITKRGQNVTFRCDPISEHNRLYWYRQTLGQGPEFLTYFQNEAQLEKSRLLSDRFSAERPKGSFSTLEIQRTEQGDSAMYLCASKWTGVNTEAFFGQGTRLTVV.

The V and J genes are TRBV20-1 and TRBJ2-3; 12 bases are shared with TRBD2. V gave up 6 bases and J gave up 4 bases; unmatched junction bases: 20. Germline loops: CDR1 DFQATT, CDR2 SNEGSKA (reference sequence). This CDR3 spans 19 amino acids. The CDR3 sequence is CSASSWVLAGGPVADTQYF. The DNA of the CDR3 is TGCAGTGCAAGCTCGTGGGTCCTAGCGGGAGGGCCAGTGGCAGATACGCAGTATTTT.

This clonotype was detected many times. The rearrangement joins TRBV28 to TRBJ1-5; 7 bases are a match to TRBD1. CDR3 length equals 15 residues. V was pared by 5 bases and J by 6 bases, with 10 bases of the junction left unmatched. Germline-derived CDR1 and CDR2 are MDHEN and SYDVKM. CDR3 bases: TGTGCCAGCAGTACCCGGGACAGAGGCGGTCAGCCCCAGCATTTT. Protein product: CASSTRDRGGQPQHF.